The 19 T cell receptor beta chains listed next were all sequenced from one sample in a study of T-cell memory formation after mild COVID-19. A single record per CDR3 protein comes from TCRdb applying MiXCR to the 5' RACE reads. The sample holds roughly 200,000 distinct CDR3 sequences, 18% seen once. Sequencing was performed on PBMCs or a T cell subset sorted from them (not recorded which). These receptors originate from an adult woman who had mild COVID-19 (a few samples of this study predate the infection). Cell type and time point are not known.

The chain links TRBV30 to TRBJ2-3, with 11 bases aligning to TRBD2. Germline CDR1 and CDR2: GTSNPN and SVGIG (reference sequence). CDR3 size: 14 residues. V shed 4 bases, J shed 6 bases, and the junction held 6 bases outside the gene matches. The CDR3 region has the DNA TGTGCCTGGAACCGACTAGCGGGGTCGGATACGCAGTATTTT. Amino acid sequence: CAWNRLAGSDTQYF.

This clonotype was seen a few times. V usage is TRBV30 and J usage is TRBJ1-2, with D perhaps TRBD1 (6 bases). From germline, CDR1 is GTSNPN and CDR2 SVGIG (reference sequence). CDR3 length: 14 residues. V lost 3 bases and J lost 7, with 18 bases in between. The CDR3 coding sequence is TGTGCCTGGAGGCTAGGTTGGGGGGCTGTTGGCTACACCTTC. It is translated as CAWRLGWGAVGYTF.

The table lists this clonotype with many counts. The chain combines TRBV24-1 with TRBJ2-1, with 13 bases that match TRBD2. The V and J ends lost 3 bases and 7 bases, in that order; junction bases with no gene match: 5. The CDR3 covers 16 residues. The V gene's germline CDR1 is KGHDR and CDR2 SFDVKD. Written as DNA, the CDR3 is TGTGCCACCAGTGATATCGGGACTAGCGGGGTAAATGAGCAGTTCTTC. It encodes CATSDIGTSGVNEQFF.

The J gene is TRBJ2-5, the V gene TRBV7-7; D might be TRBD2 (5 bases). The germline CDR1 and CDR2 sequences are SSHAT and FNYEAQ (reference sequence). Trimming left V 4 bases short and J 0 bases short, with 6 bases between. The length of the CDR3 is 13 residues. CDR3 nucleotide sequence: TGTGCCAGCAGCTCGGACTACCAAGAGACCCAGTACTTC. Translation: CASSSDYQETQYF.

The rearrangement links TRBV6-5 to TRBJ2-5; 8 nucleotides match TRBD1. The CDR3 sequence is 14 residues long. CDR1 and CDR2 (germline): MNHEY, SVGAGI. Germline trimming cut 2 bases from V and 5 bases from J; bases unmatched to any gene: 4. The CDR3 reads CASSYQRQGETQYF. The CDR3 nucleotides are TGTGCCAGCAGTTACCAGCGACAGGGGGAGACCCAGTACTTC.

This chain links TRBV3-1 with TRBJ1-2, with a weak D call TRBD1 (6 bases). CDR3 size: 14 residues. Looked up from germline, CDR1 is LGHDT and CDR2 is YNNKEL (reference sequence). V dropped 1 base and J dropped 7 bases, with 13 bases sitting between them. The CDR3 spells CASSQGQGSRGYTF. In nucleotides, the CDR3 is TGTGCCAGCAGCCAAGGGCAGGGGAGTCGTGGCTACACCTTC.

The V gene is TRBV12-3 or TRBV12-4, the J gene TRBJ1-2; no firm D call. V lost 2 bases and J 5 bases, leaving 9 bases between the germline ends. The CDR3 has 13 residues. The CDR3 is CASSLREWYGYTF. CDR3 nucleotides: TGTGCCAGCAGTTTAAGGGAATGGTATGGCTACACCTTC.

The V call is TRBV12-3 or TRBV12-4, the J call TRBJ2-7; D could derive from TRBD1 or TRBD2 (5 bases each). There are 15 residues in the CDR3. Between the trimmed V and J ends, which lost 3 bases and 0 bases, there was a span of 12 bases. The CDR3 bases are TGTGCCAGCAGTTTGTTGGGGACCTACTCCTACGAGCAGTACTTC. Translating gives CASSLLGTYSYEQYF.

Written as DNA, the CDR3 is TGTGCCATCAGTCGAGACAGGGTTACTGAAGCTTTCTTT. Translated: CAISRDRVTEAFF. The chain is built from TRBV10-3 and TRBJ1-1, with 7 positions matching TRBD1. V lost 5 bases, J lost 5 bases, and 5 bases stayed unmatched. CDR1 is ENHRY and CDR2 is SYGVKD in the germline V gene. This CDR3 region has 13 residues.

There are a few counts of this clonotype. This sequence joins TRBV7-9 and TRBJ1-1; 7 nucleotides align to TRBD1. J was trimmed by 5 bases and V by 2 bases; bases with no gene match: 5. CDR3 length: 14 residues. The germline V gene has CDR1 SEHNR and CDR2 FQNEAQ (reference sequence). The CDR3 DNA follows: TGTGCCAGCAGCTTAAGGGGGCGGGAAACTGAAGCTTTCTTT. It specifies CASSLRGRETEAFF.

The chain recombines TRBV11-2 with TRBJ2-7; 9 nucleotides align to TRBD1. V shed 6 bases and J 2 bases; nucleotides not matched to a gene: 11. Germline lookup yields CDR1 SGHAT and CDR2 FQNNGV. The CDR3 runs 16 residues. CDR3 in DNA: TGTGCCAGCAGGGGCGCTCGGGACAGGGCTACCTACGAGCAGTACTTC. The encoded protein is CASRGARDRATYEQYF. The full variable domain, in which reference TRBV11-2 and TRBJ2-7 provide the parts outside the CDR3, is EAGVAQSPRYKIIEKRQSVAFWCNPISGHATLYWYQQILGQGPKLLIQFQNNGVVDDSQLPKDRFSAERLKGVDSTLKIQPAKLEDSAVYLCASRGARDRATYEQYFGPGTRLTVT.

The sample holds a few counts of this clonotype. The chain has TRBV25-1 and TRBJ1-1, with no clear D. Germline V lookup: CDR1 MGHDK, CDR2 SYGVNS. The ends were cut back, 2 bases at V and 2 bases at J, with 6 bases in the middle. CDR3 size: 13 residues. CDR3 protein: CASSEVVNTEAFF. CDR3 in DNA: TGTGCCAGCAGTGAAGTCGTTAACACTGAAGCTTTCTTT.

V and J are TRBV5-4 and TRBJ1-1; 9 bases line up with TRBD1. J lost 0 bases, V lost 0 bases, and 3 bases had no gene match. The CDR3 consists of 16 residues. CDR1 and CDR2 from the germline V gene are SGHNT and YYREEE (reference sequence). CDR3 coding DNA: TGTGCCAGCAGCTTGGGGACAGGGGTTTTGAACACTGAAGCTTTCTTT. It yields the protein CASSLGTGVLNTEAFF. Based on the CDR3 plus reference TRBV5-4 and TRBJ1-1, the full variable domain is ETGVTQSPTHLIKTRGQQVTLRCSSQSGHNTVSWYQQALGQGPQFIFQYYREEENGRGNFPPRFSGLQFPNYSSELNVNALELDDSALYLCASSLGTGVLNTEAFFGQGTRLTVV.

The rearrangement links TRBV3-1 to TRBJ1-2; 7 nucleotides agree with TRBD1. Trimming removed 4 bases from V and 0 bases from J; junction bases left unmatched: 5. Germline V gene sequence: CDR1 LGHDT, CDR2 YNNKEL (reference sequence). This CDR3 spans 15 amino acids. The DNA for the CDR3 is TGTGCCAGCAGCCTTCGGGGACAGACTAACTATGGCTACACCTTC. Translated, it gives CASSLRGQTNYGYTF.

The chain has TRBV14 and TRBJ1-1; D is perhaps TRBD1 (6 bases). V dropped 0 bases and J dropped 2 bases, with 10 bases sitting between them. CDR3 size: 15 residues. Germline V gene lookup returns CDR1 SGHDN and CDR2 FVKESK. The CDR3 DNA reads as TGTGCCAGCAGCCAAGATGAACAGGGTAACACTGAAGCTTTCTTT. As protein: CASSQDEQGNTEAFF.

This chain joins TRBV12-3 or TRBV12-4 and TRBJ2-2; 8 nucleotides line up with TRBD2. V dropped 6 bases and J dropped 6; count of bases not matched to a gene: 15. The CDR3 consists of 17 residues. CDR3 protein: CASSPGLAVGYPGELFF. The DNA of the CDR3 is TGTGCCAGCAGCCCCGGACTAGCAGTAGGGTATCCCGGGGAGCTGTTTTTT.

The V and J genes are TRBV24-1 and TRBJ2-1, with TRBD1 as a possible D gene (6 bases). Between the trimmed V and J ends, which lost 5 bases and 0 bases, there was a span of 7 bases. This CDR3 is built from 14 residues. CDR1 and CDR2 (germline): KGHDR, SFDVKD. As DNA, the CDR3 is TGTGCCACCAGTGGACAGGACTCCTACAATGAGCAGTTCTTC. Its translation is CATSGQDSYNEQFF.

This chain links TRBV5-5 with TRBJ1-5, with TRBD1 matching over 9 bases. Germline lookup yields CDR1 SGHKS and CDR2 YYEKEE (reference sequence). Trimming took 4 bases from V and 0 from J; bases not matched to a gene: 2. CDR3 length: 15 residues. For the CDR3, the DNA is TGTGCCAGCAGCCGGGGACAGGGTAGCAATCAGCCCCAGCATTTT. It encodes CASSRGQGSNQPQHF. The full variable domain, in which reference TRBV5-5 and TRBJ1-5 provide the parts outside the CDR3, is DAGVTQSPTHLIKTRGQQVTLRCSPISGHKSVSWYQQVLGQGPQFIFQYYEKEERGRGNFPDRFSARQFPNYSSELNVNALLLGDSALYLCASSRGQGSNQPQHFGDGTRLSIL.

This clonotype was detected only a few times. This chain uses TRBV5-1 with TRBJ2-4; 8 bases line up with TRBD1. Germline CDR1 is SGHRS and CDR2 is YFSETQ. The CDR3 is 14 residues long. Trimming at V came to 3 bases and at J to 7 bases, leaving 6 bases not matched to a gene. The CDR3 nucleotides read TGCGCCAGCAGCTCGAGGACAGGGCGGAACATTCAGTACTTC. Encoded protein: CASSSRTGRNIQYF.